This T cell receptor beta chain was obtained from a study of T cell changes during pregnancy in multiple sclerosis. Trimming pared 5 bases from V and 0 bases from J, leaving 8 bases between. The germline gives CDR1 SEHNR, CDR2 FQNEAQ (reference sequence). The CDR3 runs to 14 residues. Clones were sequenced by immunoSEQ multiplex PCR, and TCRdb holds only the in-frame ones, with some missing. The table shows about 36,000 clones, with 90% to 95% occurring only once. This clonotype originated in a female donor with multiple sclerosis, enrolled in a pregnancy study. Sequencing used CD4+ T cells from peripheral blood mononuclear cells, obtained after pregnancy. The gene calls are TRBV7-9 and TRBJ1-3, with D uncertain. CDR3 residues: CASSITSSGNTIYF. The CDR3 DNA reads as TGTGCCAGCAGCATTACGAGCTCTGGAAACACCATATATTTT. Supplemented by reference TRBV7-9 and TRBJ1-3, the full variable domain reads DTGVSQNPRHKITKRGQNVTFRCDPISEHNRLYWYRQTLGQGPEFLTYFQNEAQLEKSRLLSDRFSAERPKGSFSTLEIQRTEQGDSAMYLCASSITSSGNTIYFGEGSWLTVV.